This T cell receptor (beta chain) was captured by sequencing in a study of T cells in Graves' hyperthyroidism and ophthalmopathy. Study results and caveats: Appearing also in blood were most of the thyroid clonotypes expanded above 0.001.

Out of approximately 10 ml of fresh peripheral blood came the PBMCs. To note about this clonotype: Its antigen is undetermined.

The CDR3 contains 16 residues. V lost 5 bases to trimming and J lost 9 bases; unmatched junction nucleotides: 18. From germline, CDR1 is LNHNV and CDR2 YYDKDF (reference sequence). Template material for amplifying TCR beta CDR3 regions consisted of RNA transcripts. In the first-round RT-PCR of the TCR CDR3, the HTBI primer set was used. MiXCR was run by TCRdb on the multiplex PCR reads, yielding one entry per CDR3 protein. The profile shows 750,000 to 900,000 distinct CDR3 sequences, around 38% of them singletons. The V and J genes are TRBV15 and TRBJ2-5; 7 bases align to TRBD1. Sequenced input: blood. The clonotype originates from a man between 18 and 35 years old with Graves' hyperthyroidism. The CDR3 region is CATSPWVDRLDQPQYF. CDR3 DNA sequence: TGTGCCACCAGCCCCTGGGTGGACAGGCTGGATCAGCCCCAGTACTTC.